Following are 10 T cell receptor beta chains from one sample sequenced in a study of blood T cell repertoires in COVID-19. Clones were read by immunoSEQ multiplex PCR, and TCRdb kept only the in-frame ones, dropping some. The sample carries about 140,000 clones, 79% recorded once. The sample taken for sequencing was peripheral blood. The origin of the receptors is a man aged 60-69 years with acute or convalescent COVID-19.

CDR3 sequence (DNA): TGCGCCAGCAGCCAAGACTATGGGACTAGCGGGAGCAATGAGCAGTTCTTC. This gives the protein CASSQDYGTSGSNEQFF. The chain combines TRBV4-3 with TRBJ2-1; TRBD2 aligns across 14 bases. The length of the CDR3 is 17 residues. Germline CDR1 LGHNA, CDR2 YSLEER. The J segment lost 6 bases and the V segment lost 0 bases, leaving 4 bases of the junction unmatched.

The V call is TRBV28, the J call TRBJ1-5, with D possibly matching TRBD1 (6 bases). The CDR3 is 16 amino acids. Trimming shortened V by 11 bases and J by 0 bases, and 20 bases separated the two germline ends. CDR1 MDHEN and CDR2 SYDVKM come from the germline V gene. In DNA form, the CDR3 reads TGTGCCGTTTTATCCGGGGGGCTCTATAGCAATCAGCCCCAGCATTTT. Its translation is CAVLSGGLYSNQPQHF.

J is TRBJ1-4 and V is TRBV7-9; 10 bases fit TRBD1. J lost 7 bases, V lost 2 bases, and 7 bases had no gene match. This CDR3 spans 16 amino acids. CDR1 and CDR2 (germline): SEHNR, FQNEAQ (reference sequence). Here the CDR3 reads CASSLTGQGGFEKLFF. The CDR3 DNA is TGTGCCAGCAGCTTAACAGGACAGGGGGGGTTTGAAAAACTGTTTTTT.

CDR3 sequence: CASSRGLAGVGSYNEQFF. CDR3 in DNA: TGTGCCAGTAGTAGGGGACTAGCGGGAGTTGGATCCTACAATGAGCAGTTCTTC. The chain uses TRBV19 and TRBJ2-1; 14 nucleotides agree with TRBD2. Germline values: CDR1 LNHDA, CDR2 SQIVND (reference sequence). J lost 1 base, V lost 4 bases, and 6 bases had no gene match. The CDR3 totals 18 residues.

CDR3 nucleotides: TGTGCCAGTATGGACTACAGGGGTATAGGACAGCCCCAGCATTTT. This codes for CASMDYRGIGQPQHF. The chain links TRBV19 to TRBJ1-5; 7 nucleotides align to TRBD1. The germline gives CDR1 LNHDA, CDR2 SQIVND (reference sequence). Trimming removed 7 bases from V and 7 bases from J; junction bases left unmatched: 13. This CDR3 has 15 amino acids.

The V call is TRBV21-1, the J call TRBJ2-7; TRBD1, as called in the table, went unchecked against the DNA. TRBV21-1 is a pseudogene. This CDR3 has 14 residues. The CDR3 protein is CASSTDDRPYEQYF. The CDR3 DNA follows: TGTGCCAGCAGCACGGACGACAGGCCGTACGAGCAGTACTTC.

The chain uses TRBV6-2 or TRBV6-3 and TRBJ2-7; possibly TRBD2 for D (7 bases). The CDR3 sequence is 14 residues long. From germline, CDR1 is MNHEY and CDR2 SVGEGT. Trimming took 2 bases from V and 3 from J, leaving 11 bases between them. CDR3 nucleotide sequence: TGTGCCAGCAGTTACAGGGGGGGGGTCTACGAGCAGTACTTC. Protein sequence: CASSYRGGVYEQYF.

The chain has TRBV28 and TRBJ1-2; tentatively, D is TRBD1 (5 bases). This CDR3 is 16 amino acids long. Germline V gene lookup returns CDR1 MDHEN and CDR2 SYDVKM. V shed 2 bases and J shed 6 bases, with 19 bases lying between them. The DNA of the CDR3 is TGTGCCAGCAGTTTACCAGGGCAGGTGTTAGGAAATGGCTACACCTTC. Translation: CASSLPGQVLGNGYTF.

This clone was observed a single time. This sequence joins TRBV11-2 and TRBJ1-4, with no clear D. Deletions cut 3 bases from V and 7 bases from J, with 6 bases between. CDR3 length: 12 residues. CDR1 is SGHAT, CDR2 FQNNGV, per germline. CDR3 residues: CASSFRGEKLFF. The DNA of the CDR3 is TGTGCCAGCAGCTTTAGAGGTGAAAAACTGTTTTTT.

The chain recombines TRBV7-9 with TRBJ2-7; D is possibly TRBD1 (6 bases). Germline values: CDR1 SEHNR, CDR2 FQNEAQ (reference sequence). There are 14 residues in the CDR3. V was clipped by 5 bases and J by 5 bases, with 16 bases between them. CDR3 sequence: CASSLSDRYDEQYF. The CDR3 DNA follows: TGTGCCAGCAGCCTGTCTGACAGGTACGACGAGCAGTACTTC. The full variable domain, its missing parts supplied by reference TRBV7-9 and TRBJ2-7, is DTGVSQNPRHKITKRGQNVTFRCDPISEHNRLYWYRQTLGQGPEFLTYFQNEAQLEKSRLLSDRFSAERPKGSFSTLEIQRTEQGDSAMYLCASSLSDRYDEQYFGPGTRLTVT.